The 27 T cell receptor beta chains in this list originate from one sample, sequenced in a study of T cells expressing NK-cell markers. TCRdb processed the 5' RACE reads again and assigns one entry to each CDR3 protein, with no DNA. This sample contains about 380,000 distinct CDR3 sequences. The specimen was blood T cells: a sorted CD56 or NKG2C T cell subset, CD4+ or CD8+ T cells, or bulk PBMC T cells (not recorded which). These TCRs come from a man between 18 and 69 years old in good health.

The chain combines TRBV14 with TRBJ2-5; TCRdb's D gene call, TRBD1, goes unchecked for lack of DNA. The length of the CDR3 is 15 residues. Germline lookup yields CDR1 SGHDN and CDR2 FVKESK. This chain's CDR3 is CASSQDWGTAETQYF.

The rearrangement uses TRBV15 and TRBJ1-1; without DNA, the TCRdb call of TRBD1 cannot be checked. This CDR3 has 14 residues. Germline-derived CDR1 and CDR2 are LNHNV and YYDKDF (reference sequence). Here the CDR3 reads CATSRDLGGTEAFF.

The V and J genes are TRBV2 and TRBJ2-7; TCRdb returns TRBD1, unconfirmable since there is no DNA. CDR1 and CDR2 (germline): SNHLY, FYNNEI. The CDR3 spans 13 residues. The CDR3 here is CASTPDRAGEQYF.

The chain has TRBV7-2 and TRBJ2-7; TCRdb's D gene call, TRBD1, goes unchecked for lack of DNA. CDR1 and CDR2 (germline): SGHTA, FQGNSA. CDR3 length: 15 residues. This CDR3 is CASSPEVTDTAQQYF.

CDR3 loop: CSVEAPGGGQASSYTF. The chain couples TRBV29-1 to TRBJ1-2; as DNA is missing, the TRBD1 call by TCRdb cannot be tested. Per germline, CDR1 SQVTM and CDR2 ANQGSEA. CDR3 length: 16 residues.

The V and J genes are TRBV7-7 and TRBJ2-7; TCRdb names TRBD2, which stays unverified in the absence of DNA. This CDR3 region has 15 residues. The V gene's germline CDR1 is SSHAT and CDR2 FNYEAQ (reference sequence). The CDR3 region is CASSLGTGPTYEQYF. Complete variable domain (other parts from reference TRBV7-7 and TRBJ2-7): GAGVSQSPRYKVTKRGQDVTLRCDPISSHATLYWYQQALGQGPEFLTYFNYEAQPDKSGLPSDRFSAERPEGSISTLTIQRTEQRDSAMYRCASSLGTGPTYEQYFGPGTRLTVT.

The chain joins TRBV29-1 to TRBJ1-1; TCRdb indicates TRBD1, and absent DNA this call remains unverified. Germline values: CDR1 SQVTM, CDR2 ANQGSEA. The CDR3 length is 15 residues. The CDR3: CSVESLGQGATEAFF.

The rearrangement links TRBV7-2 to TRBJ2-1; no DNA is available, so the TRBD1 call from TCRdb remains unchecked. This CDR3 is built from 15 residues. Looked up from germline, CDR1 is SGHTA and CDR2 is FQGNSA. This chain's CDR3 is CASSFGKTWDPTQFF.

The chain employs TRBV25-1 and TRBJ2-7; checking the TCRdb D call of TRBD2 is not possible without DNA. CDR3 length: 15 residues. The germline V gene has CDR1 MGHDK and CDR2 SYGVNS. CDR3 region: CASTIPLLGVSEQYF.

The chain recombines TRBV4-1 with TRBJ2-1; with no DNA, the TCRdb D assignment of TRBD2 cannot be verified. Looked up from germline, CDR1 is MGHRA and CDR2 is YSYEKL. This CDR3 is built from 14 residues. CDR3 protein: CASSQVLVGNEQFF.

V is TRBV2 and J is TRBJ1-1; checking the TCRdb D call of TRBD1 is not possible without DNA. Germline V lookup: CDR1 SNHLY, CDR2 FYNNEI. The CDR3 loop spans 17 amino acids. Here the CDR3 reads CASFSLRDPLSGTEAFF.

The chain combines TRBV5-1 with TRBJ2-1; TCRdb's D call, TRBD1, is unchecked because there is no DNA. The CDR3 is 14 amino acids. CDR1 and CDR2 (germline): SGHRS, YFSETQ. The chain's CDR3 is CASSRGGGDNEQFF.

The chain links TRBV2 to TRBJ2-1; the D call from TCRdb, TRBD2, cannot be confirmed without DNA. Germline CDR1 reads SNHLY; CDR2 reads FYNNEI. The CDR3 extends over 17 amino acids. The CDR3 protein is CASSLGLAGGRSNEQFF.

The chain recombines TRBV11-3 with TRBJ2-3; TCRdb calls TRBD1, which cannot be checked without DNA. Per germline, CDR1 SGHNT and CDR2 YENEEA. The CDR3 length is 16 residues. The CDR3 is CASSLGRGGGPDTQYF.

The V call is TRBV14, the J call TRBJ2-3; TCRdb proposes TRBD2, but this gene call is untestable without DNA. Germline loops: CDR1 SGHDN, CDR2 FVKESK. CDR3 length: 17 amino acids. CDR3 sequence reads: CASSLGLAATSTDTQYF.

The chain joins TRBV7-2 to TRBJ2-1; the TRBD2 assignment by TCRdb is unverifiable without DNA. The CDR3 has 15 amino acids. CDR1 is SGHTA and CDR2 is FQGNSA in the germline V gene. CDR3 amino acids: CASSRSRGDPNEQFF.

V is TRBV7-2 and J is TRBJ2-3; TCRdb returns TRBD1, unconfirmable since there is no DNA. The CDR3 runs to 17 residues. Germline CDR1 and CDR2: SGHTA and FQGNSA. The CDR3 protein is CASSLTRTGAGTDTQYF.

The J gene is TRBJ1-5, the V gene TRBV10-3; TCRdb picks TRBD1, but there is no DNA to check that call. The CDR3 is 14 amino acids. The germline gives CDR1 ENHRY, CDR2 SYGVKD. The CDR3 reads CAISDQGGNQPQHF.

The chain uses TRBV2 and TRBJ2-1; as DNA is missing, the TRBD1 call by TCRdb cannot be tested. This CDR3 is 15 amino acids long. CDR1 is SNHLY and CDR2 is FYNNEI in the germline V gene. The CDR3 loop reads CASSGDRGAHNEQFF. Filled out from reference TRBV2 and TRBJ2-1, the complete variable domain reads EPEVTQTPSHQVTQMGQEVILRCVPISNHLYFYWYRQILGQKVEFLVSFYNNEISEKSEIFDDQFSVERPDGSNFTLKIRSTKLEDSAMYFCASSGDRGAHNEQFFGPGTRLTVL.

The chain uses TRBV19 and TRBJ1-2; there is no DNA to check the TCRdb D call of TRBD1. Germline-derived CDR1 and CDR2 are LNHDA and SQIVND (reference sequence). This CDR3 has 15 amino acids. CDR3 sequence reads: CASSRRGTQDYGYTF.

The chain links TRBV6-1 to TRBJ1-6. CDR1 is MNHNS and CDR2 is SASEGT in the germline V gene. This CDR3 is built from 13 residues. The CDR3 here is CASKGSLNSPLHF.

The V and J genes are TRBV18 and TRBJ2-3; the TRBD2 assignment by TCRdb is unverifiable without DNA. The CDR3 sequence is 16 residues long. Looked up from germline, CDR1 is KGHSH and CDR2 is LQKENI. This CDR3 reads CASSLDLRGVTDTQYF.

The chain's CDR3 is CASRFAASGTTEKLFF. The genes are TRBV12-2 and TRBJ1-4. TRBV12-2 is a known pseudogene. The CDR3 extends over 16 amino acids.

V gene TRBV6-5 combines with J gene TRBJ1-6; TCRdb indicates TRBD1, and absent DNA this call remains unverified. From germline, CDR1 is MNHEY and CDR2 SVGAGI. The CDR3 has 16 residues. The CDR3 reads CASSYDSLSYNSPLHF.

The V gene is TRBV5-1, the J gene TRBJ2-3; TCRdb's assignment of TRBD2 cannot be checked, as there is no DNA. Germline loops: CDR1 SGHRS, CDR2 YFSETQ. The CDR3 covers 15 residues. CDR3 protein: CASSIRLAGGDTQYF.

The chain uses TRBV6-5 and TRBJ2-7; TCRdb lists TRBD1, though no DNA is available to test this call. The germline gives CDR1 MNHEY, CDR2 SVGAGI. This CDR3 is 17 amino acids long. The CDR3 spells CASSSEQYDGTGYEQYF.

V and J are TRBV9 and TRBJ2-5; the TCRdb call, TRBD1, lacks DNA for checking. This CDR3 spans 15 amino acids. CDR1 SGDLS and CDR2 YYNGEE come from the germline V gene. CDR3 amino acids: CASSSTQGRGETQYF.